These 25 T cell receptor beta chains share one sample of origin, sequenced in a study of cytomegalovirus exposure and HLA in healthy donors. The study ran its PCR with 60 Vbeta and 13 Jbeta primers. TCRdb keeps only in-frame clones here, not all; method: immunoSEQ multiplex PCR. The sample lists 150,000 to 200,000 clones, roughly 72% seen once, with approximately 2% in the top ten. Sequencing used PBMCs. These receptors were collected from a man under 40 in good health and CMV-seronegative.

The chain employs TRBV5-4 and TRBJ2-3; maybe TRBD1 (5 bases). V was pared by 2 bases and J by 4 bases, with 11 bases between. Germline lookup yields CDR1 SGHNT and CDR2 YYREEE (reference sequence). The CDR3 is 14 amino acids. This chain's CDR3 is CASSFRAESDTQYF. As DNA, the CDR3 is TGTGCCAGCAGCTTCAGGGCCGAGTCAGATACGCAGTATTTT.

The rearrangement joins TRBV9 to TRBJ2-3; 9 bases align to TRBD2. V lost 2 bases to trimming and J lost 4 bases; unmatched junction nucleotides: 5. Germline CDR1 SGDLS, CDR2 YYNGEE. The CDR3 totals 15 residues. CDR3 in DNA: TGTGCCAGCAGCGTCTTTAGCGGGAGTGCAGATACGCAGTATTTT. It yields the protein CASSVFSGSADTQYF.

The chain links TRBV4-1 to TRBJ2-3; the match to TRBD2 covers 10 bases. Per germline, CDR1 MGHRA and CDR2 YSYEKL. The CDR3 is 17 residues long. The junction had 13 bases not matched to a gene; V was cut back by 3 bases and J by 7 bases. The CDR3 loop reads CASSHRDGSGRAYTQYF. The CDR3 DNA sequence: TGCGCCAGCAGCCACCGAGATGGGAGCGGGAGGGCTTATACGCAGTATTTT.

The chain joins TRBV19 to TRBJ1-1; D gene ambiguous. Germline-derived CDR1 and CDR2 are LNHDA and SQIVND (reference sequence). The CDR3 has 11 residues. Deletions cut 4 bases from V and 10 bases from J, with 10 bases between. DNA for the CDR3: TGTGCCAGTAGTAGTGCTATTCGAGCTTTCTTT. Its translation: CASSSAIRAFF.

The CDR3 is CASSFGASGRDEQFF. The CDR3 nucleotides read TGTGCCAGCAGTTTCGGGGCTAGCGGGAGGGATGAGCAGTTCTTC. J is TRBJ2-1 and V is TRBV28; 12 nucleotides match TRBD2. CDR1 MDHEN and CDR2 SYDVKM come from the germline V gene. V shed 3 bases and J 8 bases; nucleotides not matched to a gene: 5. The CDR3 loop spans 15 amino acids.

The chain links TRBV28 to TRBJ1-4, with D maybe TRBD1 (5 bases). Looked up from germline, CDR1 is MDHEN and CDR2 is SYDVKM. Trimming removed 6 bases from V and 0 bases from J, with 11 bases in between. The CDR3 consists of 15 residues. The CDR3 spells CASSPGGATNEKLFF. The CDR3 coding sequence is TGTGCCAGCAGCCCCGGGGGGGCAACTAATGAAAAACTGTTTTTT.

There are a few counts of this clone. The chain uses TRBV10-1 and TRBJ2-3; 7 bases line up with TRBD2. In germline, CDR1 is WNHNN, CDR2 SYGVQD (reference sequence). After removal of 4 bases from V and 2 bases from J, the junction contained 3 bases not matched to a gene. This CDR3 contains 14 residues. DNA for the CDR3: TGCGCCAGCAGTGTGGGGACTACCACAGATACGCAGTATTTT. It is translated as CASSVGTTTDTQYF.

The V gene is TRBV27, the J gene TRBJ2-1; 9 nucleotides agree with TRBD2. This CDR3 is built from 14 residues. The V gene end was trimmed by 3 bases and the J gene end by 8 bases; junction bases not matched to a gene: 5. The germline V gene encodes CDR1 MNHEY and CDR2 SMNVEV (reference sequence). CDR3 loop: CASSLGTSIDEQFF. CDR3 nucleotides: TGTGCCAGCAGTTTGGGGACTAGCATCGATGAGCAGTTCTTC.

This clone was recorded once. The CDR3 spells CASSFSTGEQFF. The CDR3 DNA follows: TGTGCCAGCAGCTTTTCTACTGGTGAGCAGTTCTTC. V is TRBV7-6 and J is TRBJ2-1; no definite D call. This CDR3 is 12 amino acids long. Germline assignment: CDR1 SGHVS and CDR2 FNYEAQ. V was pared by 3 bases and J by 9 bases, with 9 bases between.

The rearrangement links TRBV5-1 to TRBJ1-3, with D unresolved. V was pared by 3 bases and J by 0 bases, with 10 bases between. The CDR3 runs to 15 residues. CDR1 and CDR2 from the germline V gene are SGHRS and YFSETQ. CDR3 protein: CASSYNSLSGNTIYF. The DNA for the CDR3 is TGCGCCAGCAGCTATAACAGCCTCTCTGGAAACACCATATATTTT. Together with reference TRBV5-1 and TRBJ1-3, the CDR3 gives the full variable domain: KAGVTQTPRYLIKTRGQQVTLSCSPISGHRSVSWYQQTPGQGLQFLFEYFSETQRNKGNFPGRFSGRQFSNSRSEMNVSTLELGDSALYLCASSYNSLSGNTIYFGEGSWLTVV.

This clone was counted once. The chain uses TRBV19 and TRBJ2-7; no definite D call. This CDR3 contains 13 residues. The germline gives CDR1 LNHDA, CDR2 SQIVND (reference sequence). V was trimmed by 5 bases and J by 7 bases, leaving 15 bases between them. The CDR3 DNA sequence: TGTGCCAGTAGTGAGAACTCCCACTTGGAGCAGTACTTC. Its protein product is CASSENSHLEQYF.

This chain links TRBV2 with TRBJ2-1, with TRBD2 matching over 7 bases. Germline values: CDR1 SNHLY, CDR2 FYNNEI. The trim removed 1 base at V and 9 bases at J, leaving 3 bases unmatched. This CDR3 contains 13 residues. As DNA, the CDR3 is TGTGCCAGCAGTGAAGTAGGCGGGAGTGAGCAGTTCTTC. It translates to CASSEVGGSEQFF.

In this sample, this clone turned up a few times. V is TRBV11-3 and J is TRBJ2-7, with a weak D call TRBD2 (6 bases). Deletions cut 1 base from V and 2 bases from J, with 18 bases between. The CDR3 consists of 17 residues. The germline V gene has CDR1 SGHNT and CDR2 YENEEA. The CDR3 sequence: CASSLGRWAGLTYEQYF. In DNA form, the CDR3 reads TGTGCCAGCAGCTTAGGAAGGTGGGCGGGGCTGACCTACGAGCAGTACTTC.

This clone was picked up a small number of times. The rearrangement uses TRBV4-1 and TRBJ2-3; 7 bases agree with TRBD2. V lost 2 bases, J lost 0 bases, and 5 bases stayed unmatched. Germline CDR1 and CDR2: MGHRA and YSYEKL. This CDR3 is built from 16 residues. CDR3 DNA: TGCGCCAGCAGCCAACGTCAGGGAGGGAGCACAGATACGCAGTATTTT. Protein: CASSQRQGGSTDTQYF.

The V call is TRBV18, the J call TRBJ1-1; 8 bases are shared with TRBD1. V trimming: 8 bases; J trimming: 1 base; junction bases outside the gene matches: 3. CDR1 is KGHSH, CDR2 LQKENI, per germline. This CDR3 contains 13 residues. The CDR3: CASAGQENTEAFF. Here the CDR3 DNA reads TGTGCCAGCGCGGGACAGGAGAACACTGAAGCTTTCTTT.

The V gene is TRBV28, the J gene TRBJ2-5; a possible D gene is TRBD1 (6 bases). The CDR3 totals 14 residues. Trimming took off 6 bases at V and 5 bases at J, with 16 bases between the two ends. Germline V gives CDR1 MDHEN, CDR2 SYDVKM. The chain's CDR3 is CASSISGDRETQYF. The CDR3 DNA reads TGTGCCAGCAGCATATCAGGGGATCGGGAGACCCAGTACTTC.

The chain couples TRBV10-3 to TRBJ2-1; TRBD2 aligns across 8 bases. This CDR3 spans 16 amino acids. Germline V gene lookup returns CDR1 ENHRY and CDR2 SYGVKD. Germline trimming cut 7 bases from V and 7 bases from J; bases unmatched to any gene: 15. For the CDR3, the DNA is TGTGCCATCATTCGTAACCCTGGACTAGCTTCGAATGAGCAGTTCTTC. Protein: CAIIRNPGLASNEQFF.

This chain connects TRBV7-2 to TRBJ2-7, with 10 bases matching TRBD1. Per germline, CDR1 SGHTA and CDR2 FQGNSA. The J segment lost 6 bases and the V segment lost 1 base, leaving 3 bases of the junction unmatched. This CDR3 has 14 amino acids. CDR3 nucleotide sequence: TGTGCCAGCAGCTTAGGGGGACAGGGGCGCGAGCAGTACTTC. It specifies CASSLGGQGREQYF.

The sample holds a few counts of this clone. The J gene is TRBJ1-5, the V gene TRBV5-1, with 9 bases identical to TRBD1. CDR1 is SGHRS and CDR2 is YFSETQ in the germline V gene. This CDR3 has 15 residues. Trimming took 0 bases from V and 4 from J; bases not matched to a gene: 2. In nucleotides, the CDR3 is TGCGCCAGCAGCTTGGACAGGGGGCGAAATCAGCCCCAGCATTTT. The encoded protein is CASSLDRGRNQPQHF. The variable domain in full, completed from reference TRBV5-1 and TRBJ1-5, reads KAGVTQTPRYLIKTRGQQVTLSCSPISGHRSVSWYQQTPGQGLQFLFEYFSETQRNKGNFPGRFSGRQFSNSRSEMNVSTLELGDSALYLCASSLDRGRNQPQHFGDGTRLSIL.

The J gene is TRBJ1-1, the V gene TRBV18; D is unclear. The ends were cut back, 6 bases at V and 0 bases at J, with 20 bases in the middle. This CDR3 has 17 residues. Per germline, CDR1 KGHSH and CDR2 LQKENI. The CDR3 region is CASSTAHLTVMNTEAFF. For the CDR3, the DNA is TGTGCCAGCTCCACTGCCCATTTAACAGTCATGAACACTGAAGCTTTCTTT.

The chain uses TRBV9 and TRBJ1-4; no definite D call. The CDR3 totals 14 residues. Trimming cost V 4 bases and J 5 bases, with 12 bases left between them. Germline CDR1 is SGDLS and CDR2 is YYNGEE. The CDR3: CASSLGLENEKLFF. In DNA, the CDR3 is TGTGCCAGCAGCTTAGGGTTAGAAAATGAAAAACTGTTTTTT.

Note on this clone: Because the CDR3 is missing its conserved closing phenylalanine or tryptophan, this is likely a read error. CDR3 in amino acids: CASSLPTSGRAYEQYL. CDR3 nucleotides: TGTGCCAGCAGCTTACCCACTAGCGGGAGGGCCTACGAGCAGTACCTC. V and J are TRBV7-9 and TRBJ2-7, with 13 bases aligning to TRBD2. The CDR3 length is 16 residues. Germline V gene sequence: CDR1 SEHNR, CDR2 FQNEAQ (reference sequence). Trimming at V came to 2 bases and at J to 2 bases, leaving 3 bases not matched to a gene.

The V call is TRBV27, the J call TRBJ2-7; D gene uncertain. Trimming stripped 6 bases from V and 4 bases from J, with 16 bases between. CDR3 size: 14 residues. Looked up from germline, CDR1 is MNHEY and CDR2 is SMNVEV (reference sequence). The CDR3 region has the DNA TGTGCCAGCAGACCTACCTCGTGGAGTTACGAGCAGTACTTC. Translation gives CASRPTSWSYEQYF.

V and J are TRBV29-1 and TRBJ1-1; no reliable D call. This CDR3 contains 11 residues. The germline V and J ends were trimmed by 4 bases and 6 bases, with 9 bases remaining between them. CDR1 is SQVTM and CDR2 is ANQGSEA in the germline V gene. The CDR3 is CSVVPRAEAFF. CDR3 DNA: TGCAGCGTTGTTCCGAGGGCTGAAGCTTTCTTT.

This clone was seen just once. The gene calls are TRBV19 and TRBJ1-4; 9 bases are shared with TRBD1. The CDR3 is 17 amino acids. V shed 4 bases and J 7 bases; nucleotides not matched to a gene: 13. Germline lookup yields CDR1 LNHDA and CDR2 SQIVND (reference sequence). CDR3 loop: CASSTVNRGRLSEKLFF. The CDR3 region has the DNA TGTGCCAGTAGTACCGTTAACAGGGGGCGCCTGTCTGAAAAACTGTTTTTT.